The TCR beta chain described here comes from a study of shared T cell receptors in the human thymus. Measured with immunoSEQ multiplex PCR; TCRdb has only the in-frame clones, and not every one. This table has roughly 660,000 clones, 88% appearing once. In addition, the sample was reused for a study of human thymus T cells. That work adds: Finnish infants who were healthy and having corrective surgery for congenital heart defects made up the donors. From resections taken during corrective heart surgery, the thymus tissue was obtained. Gene usage (both V and J) appeared biased in thymic and blood repertoires. Related research reported highly overlapping thymic repertoires among unrelated individuals.

This sequence was found in a boy in the first two years of life with a congenital heart defect. Sequencing input: thymocytes.

DNA of the CDR3: TGTGCCAGCAGCTCGCCCCTAGGGGTTTCCTACAATGAGCAGTTCTTC. Residues: CASSSPLGVSYNEQFF. This chain connects TRBV11-2 to TRBJ2-1, with D possibly matching TRBD1 (5 bases). CDR1 and CDR2 from the germline V gene are SGHAT and FQNNGV. Trimming removed 4 bases from V and 1 base from J, with 14 bases in between. This CDR3 contains 16 residues. The full variable domain, completed using reference TRBV11-2 and TRBJ2-1, is EAGVAQSPRYKIIEKRQSVAFWCNPISGHATLYWYQQILGQGPKLLIQFQNNGVVDDSQLPKDRFSAERLKGVDSTLKIQPAKLEDSAVYLCASSSPLGVSYNEQFFGPGTRLTVL.